These 32 T cell receptor beta chains were all obtained from the same sample, sequenced in a study of blood T cell repertoires in COVID-19. Assay: immunoSEQ multiplex PCR; the TCRdb copy retains only in-frame clones and omits some. Of some 150,000 clones in the sample, about nine tenths were seen once. What was sequenced was peripheral blood. The source of these receptors is a woman in her 50s with acute or convalescent COVID-19.

V usage is TRBV12-3 or TRBV12-4 and J usage is TRBJ2-1, with D hard to call. The CDR3 has 12 residues. Trimming shortened V by 3 bases and J by 6 bases, and 6 bases separated the two germline ends. CDR3 amino acids: CASSFWPNEQFF. CDR3 bases: TGTGCCAGCAGTTTTTGGCCCAATGAGCAGTTCTTC.

The genes are TRBV7-6 and TRBJ1-2, with 9 bases fitting TRBD1. The germline V gene encodes CDR1 SGHVS and CDR2 FNYEAQ. The V segment lost 4 bases and the J segment 4 bases; nucleotides outside the gene matches: 4. The CDR3 length is 14 residues. CDR3 protein: CASSSGTGPYGYTF. CDR3 DNA: TGTGCCAGCAGCTCCGGGACAGGGCCCTATGGCTACACCTTC.

V gene TRBV11-2 combines with J gene TRBJ1-2; D gene unclear. The CDR3 sequence is 12 residues long. Between the trimmed V and J ends, which lost 4 bases and 4 bases, there was a span of 7 bases. Germline V gene data show CDR1 as SGHAT and CDR2 as FQNNGV. CDR3 DNA: TGTGCCAGCAGCTCCGAGGGCTATGGCTACACCTTC. Translating gives CASSSEGYGYTF.

This sequence joins TRBV7-9 and TRBJ1-2, with TRBD1 identical over 9 bases. The germline CDR1 and CDR2 sequences are SEHNR and FQNEAQ (reference sequence). Unmatched junction bases numbered 3, after V lost 1 base and J lost 6 bases. CDR3 length: 14 residues. As DNA, the CDR3 is TGTGCCAGCAGCTTAGTTCGGACAGGGGATGGCTACACCTTC. Amino acids: CASSLVRTGDGYTF. The full variable domain, rest sourced from reference TRBV7-9 and TRBJ1-2, is DTGVSQNPRHKITKRGQNVTFRCDPISEHNRLYWYRQTLGQGPEFLTYFQNEAQLEKSRLLSDRFSAERPKGSFSTLEIQRTEQGDSAMYLCASSLVRTGDGYTFGSGTRLTVV.

The V and J genes are TRBV6-5 and TRBJ2-1; 12 bases are a match to TRBD2. The V gene end was trimmed by 5 bases and the J gene end by 10 bases; junction bases not matched to a gene: 6. CDR3 length: 14 amino acids. Germline V gene data show CDR1 as MNHEY and CDR2 as SVGAGI. CDR3 sequence (DNA): TGTGCCAGCAGTAGGACTAGCGGGACAGCCGAGCAGTTCTTC. Translated: CASSRTSGTAEQFF.

The CDR3 loop reads CASSLTWGQNYGYTF. The CDR3 DNA reads TGTGCCAGCAGCTTAACTTGGGGACAGAACTATGGCTACACCTTC. This sequence joins TRBV7-2 and TRBJ1-2; 7 nucleotides agree with TRBD1. J gave up 2 bases and V 2 bases, and 5 bases lay outside the gene matches. Germline CDR1 is SGHTA and CDR2 is FQGNSA. CDR3 size: 15 residues.

This clone has a single count. This chain connects TRBV15 to TRBJ2-3, with D perhaps matching TRBD2 (5 bases). Per germline, CDR1 LNHNV and CDR2 YYDKDF (reference sequence). The length of the CDR3 is 14 residues. Trimming cost V 1 base and J 2 bases, with 7 bases left between them. CDR3 DNA: TGTGCCACCAGCAGAGGGGAGTCCACAGATACGCAGTATTTT. This sequence encodes CATSRGESTDTQYF. Combining the CDR3 with reference TRBV15 and TRBJ2-3 gives the whole variable domain DAMVIQNPRYQVTQFGKPVTLSCSQTLNHNVMYWYQQKSSQAPKLLFHYYDKDFNNEADTPDNFQSRRPNTSFCFLDIRSPGLGDTAMYLCATSRGESTDTQYFGPGTRLTVL.

This sequence joins TRBV11-2 and TRBJ2-7; 8 nucleotides line up with TRBD1. V shed 1 base and J 2 bases; nucleotides not matched to a gene: 1. The germline CDR1 and CDR2 sequences are SGHAT and FQNNGV. The CDR3 length is 14 residues. The chain's CDR3 is CASSLGGQAYEQYF. CDR3 coding DNA: TGTGCCAGCAGCTTAGGGGGACAGGCCTACGAGCAGTACTTC.

The chain uses TRBV10-3 and TRBJ2-7, with 11 positions matching TRBD2. Trimming removed 7 bases from V and 3 bases from J; junction bases left unmatched: 5. The germline gives CDR1 ENHRY, CDR2 SYGVKD. The length of the CDR3 is 14 residues. The CDR3 region has the DNA TGTGCCATCACCCCACTAGCGGGGGACTACGAGCAGTACTTC. The encoded protein is CAITPLAGDYEQYF.

V usage is TRBV7-9 and J usage is TRBJ2-3, with 11 bases fitting TRBD2. From germline, CDR1 is SEHNR and CDR2 FQNEAQ (reference sequence). The CDR3 sequence is 15 residues long. Trimming removed 3 bases from V and 4 bases from J; junction bases left unmatched: 3. Here the CDR3 reads CASSLTSGTADTQYF. The CDR3 DNA is TGTGCCAGCAGCTTGACTAGCGGGACGGCAGATACGCAGTATTTT. Full variable domain (missing parts from reference TRBV7-9 and TRBJ2-3): DTGVSQNPRHKITKRGQNVTFRCDPISEHNRLYWYRQTLGQGPEFLTYFQNEAQLEKSRLLSDRFSAERPKGSFSTLEIQRTEQGDSAMYLCASSLTSGTADTQYFGPGTRLTVL.

V gene TRBV6-5 combines with J gene TRBJ2-7; maybe TRBD2 (5 bases). CDR1 and CDR2 (germline): MNHEY, SVGAGI. V lost 7 bases and J lost 3, with 16 bases in between. The CDR3 covers 14 residues. The CDR3 is CASTRGLWVYEQYF. DNA of the CDR3: TGTGCCAGCACCCGAGGGTTATGGGTCTACGAGCAGTACTTC.

The chain couples TRBV7-3 to TRBJ1-1; D unclear. The V end was cut by 3 bases, the J end by 2 bases, with 7 bases between. Germline lookup yields CDR1 SGHTA and CDR2 FQGTGA. The CDR3 is 13 amino acids. CDR3 DNA sequence: TGTGCCAGCAGCTTCCGAGAAAACACTGAAGCTTTCTTT. It codes for CASSFRENTEAFF.

V and J are TRBV5-1 and TRBJ1-3; 7 bases agree with TRBD1. This CDR3 is 15 amino acids long. Germline trimming cut 0 bases from V and 2 bases from J; bases unmatched to any gene: 2. Looked up from germline, CDR1 is SGHRS and CDR2 is YFSETQ. CDR3 in amino acids: CASSLAGGTGNTIYF. The CDR3 coding sequence is TGCGCCAGCAGCTTGGCAGGGGGAACTGGAAACACCATATATTTT.

The chain combines TRBV19 with TRBJ2-2; TRBD1 agrees at 8 bases. The V gene end was trimmed by 4 bases and the J gene end by 7 bases; junction bases not matched to a gene: 11. The CDR3 covers 16 residues. Germline assignment: CDR1 LNHDA and CDR2 SQIVND (reference sequence). CDR3 DNA sequence: TGTGCCAGTAGTACGAACAGGGGGTTCGGGAGCGGGGAGCTGTTTTTT. This gives the protein CASSTNRGFGSGELFF.

The chain is built from TRBV19 and TRBJ2-5, with D possibly being TRBD2 (6 bases). This CDR3 comprises 14 residues. V lost 8 bases and J lost 5, with 18 bases in between. Germline V CDR1 and CDR2: LNHDA, SQIVND (reference sequence). This CDR3 reads CASRMGGAGETQYF. CDR3 DNA: TGTGCCAGTCGCATGGGCGGGGCGGGGGAGACCCAGTACTTC.

The gene calls are TRBV9 and TRBJ1-4; D ambiguous. V dropped 3 bases and J dropped 7 bases, with 13 bases sitting between them. Looked up from germline, CDR1 is SGDLS and CDR2 is YYNGEE. This CDR3 contains 14 residues. CDR3 coding DNA: TGTGCCAGCAGCGCCGGAACACGGGGTGAAAAACTGTTTTTT. Its protein is CASSAGTRGEKLFF. The full variable domain, in which reference TRBV9 and TRBJ1-4 provide the parts outside the CDR3, is DSGVTQTPKHLITATGQRVTLRCSPRSGDLSVYWYQQSLDQGLQFLIQYYNGEERAKGNILERFSAQQFPDLHSELNLSSLELGDSALYFCASSAGTRGEKLFFGSGTQLSVL.

This chain uses TRBV6-2 or TRBV6-3 with TRBJ2-7, with a weak D call TRBD1 (5 bases). There are 17 residues in the CDR3. The germline CDR1 and CDR2 sequences are MNHEY and SVGEGT. V was clipped by 0 bases and J by 6 bases, with 21 bases between them. The DNA for the CDR3 is TGTGCCAGCAGTTACTCCCCCGGTGAAGGGGCCCCCCGCGAGCAGTACTTC. Residues: CASSYSPGEGAPREQYF.

The chain recombines TRBV19 with TRBJ1-5, with TRBD1 matching 9 bases. The CDR3 sequence is 21 residues long. From germline, CDR1 is LNHDA and CDR2 SQIVND (reference sequence). The V and J ends lost 6 bases and 0 bases, in that order; junction bases with no gene match: 21. The CDR3 DNA follows: TGTGCCAGTAGGGGCTACTCCGGGACAGGGAGCTTATCTTATAGCAATCAGCCCCAGCATTTT. Translation gives CASRGYSGTGSLSYSNQPQHF.

This chain connects TRBV28 to TRBJ2-5, with D possibly being TRBD2 (6 bases). CDR3 length equals 14 residues. Per germline, CDR1 MDHEN and CDR2 SYDVKM. V dropped 3 bases and J dropped 2 bases, with 10 bases sitting between them. The CDR3 region has the DNA TGTGCCAGCAGTTTCCATGGGGGGCAAGAGACCCAGTACTTC. Translation: CASSFHGGQETQYF.

The chain carries TRBV6-5 and TRBJ1-2, with TRBD1 matching 8 bases. V gave up 2 bases and J gave up 7 bases; unmatched junction bases: 6. The CDR3 length is 14 residues. The germline CDR1 and CDR2 sequences are MNHEY and SVGAGI. CDR3 bases: TGTGCCAGCAGTTACCATAGGACAGGGAGTGGCTACACCTTC. Its translation: CASSYHRTGSGYTF.

The rearrangement uses TRBV7-9 and TRBJ2-2, with 12 bases that match TRBD1. This CDR3 region has 14 residues. With V trimmed by 11 bases and J by 2 bases, 3 bases remained unmatched. CDR1 is SEHNR and CDR2 is FQNEAQ in the germline V gene (reference sequence). The CDR3 protein is CAGGQGANTGELFF. CDR3 in DNA: TGTGCCGGGGGACAGGGGGCCAACACCGGGGAGCTGTTTTTT.

The rearrangement links TRBV10-3 to TRBJ2-5; 7 bases match TRBD2. CDR3 length equals 13 residues. The germline gives CDR1 ENHRY, CDR2 SYGVKD. V shed 6 bases, J shed 2 bases, and the junction held 3 bases outside the gene matches. CDR3: CAIRSGGQETQYF. CDR3 nucleotides: TGTGCCATCAGATCGGGAGGACAAGAGACCCAGTACTTC.

The genes are TRBV4-3 and TRBJ2-5; 11 positions match TRBD2. Germline V gene lookup returns CDR1 LGHNA and CDR2 YSLEER. This CDR3 has 17 residues. Trimming took 0 bases from V and 2 from J; bases not matched to a gene: 5. The CDR3 sequence: CASSQDGLAGRQETQYF. The CDR3 DNA sequence: TGCGCCAGCAGCCAAGACGGACTAGCGGGCCGTCAAGAGACCCAGTACTTC.

J is TRBJ2-5 and V is TRBV6-2 or TRBV6-3; 7 bases fit TRBD1. J gave up 6 bases and V 4 bases, and 8 bases lay outside the gene matches. The CDR3 runs 14 residues. The germline CDR1 and CDR2 sequences are MNHEY and SVGEGT. The CDR3 sequence: CASSFPGQRQTQYF. The CDR3 coding sequence is TGTGCCAGCAGTTTCCCGGGACAGAGACAGACCCAGTACTTC.

The chain couples TRBV2 to TRBJ2-1, with 8 positions matching TRBD1. There are 13 residues in the CDR3. CDR1 and CDR2 from the germline V gene are SNHLY and FYNNEI. The trim removed 2 bases at V and 7 bases at J, leaving 1 base unmatched. In DNA form, the CDR3 reads TGTGCCAGCAGTGAAAGACAGGGGAATGAGCAGTTCTTC. This translates into CASSERQGNEQFF.

The rearrangement uses TRBV30 and TRBJ1-2; D is ambiguous. CDR3 size: 12 residues. CDR1 is GTSNPN, CDR2 SVGIG, per germline (reference sequence). Trimming left V 1 base short and J 0 bases short, with 3 bases between. CDR3 in DNA: TGTGCCTGGAGTGGAGCTAACTATGGCTACACCTTC. Protein product: CAWSGANYGYTF.

This clone was picked up one time. The rearrangement links TRBV6-6 to TRBJ2-5, with TRBD2 matching over 10 bases. The J segment lost 2 bases and the V segment lost 8 bases, leaving 5 bases of the junction unmatched. This CDR3 region has 14 residues. Germline loops: CDR1 MNHNY, CDR2 SVGAGI (reference sequence). The CDR3 nucleotides read TGTGCCAGCCGCGCTAGCGGGGGACAAGAGACCCAGTACTTC. Translation: CASRASGGQETQYF.

V usage is TRBV3-1 (or the pseudogene TRBV3-2) and J usage is TRBJ1-2; D call uncertain. Trimming took off 0 bases at V and 4 bases at J, with 9 bases between the two ends. Germline V gene data show CDR1 as LGHDT and CDR2 as YNNKEL (reference sequence). The CDR3 covers 14 residues. The CDR3 nucleotides are TGTGCCAGCAGCCAAGATAGCTCGGCCTATGGCTACACCTTC. Protein product: CASSQDSSAYGYTF.

The chain combines TRBV7-2 with TRBJ1-3; 9 bases are a match to TRBD1. This CDR3 comprises 18 residues. Per the germline V gene, CDR1 is SGHTA and CDR2 is FQGNSA. V lost 3 bases, J lost 4 bases, and 13 bases stayed unmatched. In DNA, the CDR3 is TGTGCCAGCAGCTTGAGGGCCGGGACAGGGACGAGGGGAAACACCATATATTTT. This codes for CASSLRAGTGTRGNTIYF.

As to this clone: Other DNA sequences of this sample code for an identical CDR3. The CDR3 is CASSPGTANQPQHF. The CDR3 nucleotides read TGCGCCAGCAGCCCCGGGACAGCAAATCAGCCCCAGCATTTT. The rearrangement uses TRBV5-1 and TRBJ1-5, with 7 positions matching TRBD1. The V gene's germline CDR1 is SGHRS and CDR2 YFSETQ. This CDR3 has 14 amino acids. The V segment lost 4 bases and the J segment 4 bases; nucleotides outside the gene matches: 5.

The V and J genes are TRBV12-3 or TRBV12-4 and TRBJ2-3, with 7 bases lining up with TRBD1. This CDR3 is 13 amino acids long. Losses at the gene ends were 3 bases for V and 8 bases for J; bases not matched to a gene: 5. The CDR3 loop reads CASSFQGVATQYF. As DNA, the CDR3 is TGTGCCAGCAGTTTCCAGGGGGTAGCTACGCAGTATTTT.

The table lists this clone with many counts. The chain employs TRBV7-9 and TRBJ2-1; D unclear. There are 15 residues in the CDR3. CDR1 is SEHNR, CDR2 FQNEAQ, per germline (reference sequence). V lost 4 bases to trimming and J lost 7 bases, with 17 bases between them. The CDR3 DNA reads TGTGCCAGCAGCTCCTCGAACAGCCGGTGGAATGAGCAGTTCTTC. Residues: CASSSSNSRWNEQFF.